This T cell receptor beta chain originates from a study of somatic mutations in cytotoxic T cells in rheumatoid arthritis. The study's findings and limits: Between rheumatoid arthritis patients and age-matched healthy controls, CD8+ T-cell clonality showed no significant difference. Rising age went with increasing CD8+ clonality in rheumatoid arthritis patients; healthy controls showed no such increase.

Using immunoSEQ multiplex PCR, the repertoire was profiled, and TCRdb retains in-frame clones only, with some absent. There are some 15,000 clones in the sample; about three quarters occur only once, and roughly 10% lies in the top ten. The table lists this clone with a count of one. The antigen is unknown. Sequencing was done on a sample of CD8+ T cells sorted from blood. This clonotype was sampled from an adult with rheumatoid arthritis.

The CDR3 reads CASSLALEGASDQPQHF. Written as DNA, the CDR3 is TGTGCCAGCAGCTTAGCCCTAGAGGGGGCTTCTGATCAGCCCCAGCATTTT. V usage is TRBV7-9 and J usage is TRBJ1-5, with 7 positions matching TRBD1. The length of the CDR3 is 17 residues. The trim removed 0 bases at V and 5 bases at J, leaving 10 bases unmatched. Per the germline V gene, CDR1 is SEHNR and CDR2 is FQNEAQ (reference sequence).